This T cell receptor beta chain was sequenced for a study of blood T cell repertoires in COVID-19. The overall study: There were acute and convalescent COVID-19 samples, and they came from the United States, Italy and Spain. Sources were T cells, B-cell-depleted T cells, or PBMCs; the material itself was cDNA or gDNA.

Under the authors' procedure: How many nucleated cells were present was estimated from reference gene primer amplification. Repertoires were generated with immunoSEQ multiplex PCR, while TCRdb's copy carries only in-frame clones and drops some. The V and J calls and the clone size are those of that table, but D and trimming were determined from the DNA. Among approximately 180,000 clones listed, about 90% were seen once. CDR1 MNHNS and CDR2 SASEGT come from the germline V gene. The CDR3 extends over 12 amino acids. Trimming pared 3 bases from V and 4 bases from J, leaving 7 bases between. The chain uses TRBV6-1 and TRBJ2-7; unclear D gene. Sequenced material: peripheral blood. The sequence was collected from a man in his sixties with active or convalescent COVID-19. The CDR3 is CASSDFRYEQYF. The CDR3 region has the DNA TGTGCCAGCAGTGATTTCCGGTACGAGCAGTACTTC.